A single sample is the source of the 28 T cell receptor beta chains below, sequenced in a study of cytomegalovirus exposure and HLA in healthy donors. Use of 60 Vbeta and 13 Jbeta primers characterized the PCR. Profiling relied on immunoSEQ multiplex PCR, and the TCRdb table lists in-frame clones only, not all of them. The sample includes 160,000 or so clones, roughly four fifths of them seen just once. The source material was PBMCs. The receptors stem from a man in his fifties or sixties in good health and CMV-seropositive.

The table lists this clone with a count of one. The chain couples TRBV4-1 to TRBJ1-5; 8 nucleotides agree with TRBD1. The CDR3 covers 18 residues. Germline V gene lookup returns CDR1 MGHRA and CDR2 YSYEKL. The V and J ends lost 0 bases and 0 bases, in that order; junction bases with no gene match: 7. The CDR3 reads CASSQETGGFHSNQPQHF. DNA of the CDR3: TGCGCCAGCAGCCAAGAAACAGGGGGGTTCCATAGCAATCAGCCCCAGCATTTT.

The genes are TRBV28 and TRBJ2-7; possibly TRBD2 for D (7 bases). CDR3 length: 18 amino acids. Trimming removed 1 base from V and 2 bases from J, with 21 bases in between. Germline V gives CDR1 MDHEN, CDR2 SYDVKM. For the CDR3, the DNA is TGTGCCAGCAGTTTATTGCCTGGGGGCGGGGGTACAACCTACGAGCAGTACTTC. Protein: CASSLLPGGGGTTYEQYF.

The V gene is TRBV28, the J gene TRBJ1-2, with 7 positions matching TRBD1. The CDR3 sequence is 13 residues long. Germline V gene lookup returns CDR1 MDHEN and CDR2 SYDVKM. V was pared by 6 bases and J by 5 bases, with 6 bases of the junction left unmatched. CDR3 region: CASRVTGEYGYTF. In DNA, the CDR3 is TGTGCCAGCAGAGTAACAGGGGAGTATGGCTACACCTTC.

V gene TRBV5-1 combines with J gene TRBJ2-5, with 8 positions matching TRBD1. J lost 5 bases, V lost 4 bases, and 16 bases had no gene match. Germline assignment: CDR1 SGHRS and CDR2 YFSETQ. This CDR3 has 17 amino acids. This chain's CDR3 is CASSKPTKQGVEETQYF. CDR3 DNA: TGCGCCAGCAGCAAACCTACGAAACAGGGGGTAGAGGAGACCCAGTACTTC.

The genes are TRBV29-1 and TRBJ1-1, with 8 bases that match TRBD1. This CDR3 is built from 13 residues. V was pared by 6 bases and J by 5 bases, with 8 bases of the junction left unmatched. Germline V gene lookup returns CDR1 SQVTM and CDR2 ANQGSEA. The CDR3 region is CSVRTGGSTEAFF. The DNA of the CDR3 is TGCAGCGTCCGAACAGGGGGAAGTACTGAAGCTTTCTTT.

This sequence joins TRBV30 and TRBJ1-2, with unresolved D. The CDR3 length is 13 residues. Trimming removed 0 bases from V and 5 bases from J, with 10 bases in between. Germline values: CDR1 GTSNPN, CDR2 SVGIG (reference sequence). DNA of the CDR3: TGTGCCTGGAGTGTTGCGGGGAGGTATGGCTACACCTTC. It yields the protein CAWSVAGRYGYTF.

This sequence joins TRBV27 and TRBJ1-5; D may be TRBD1 (6 bases). Trimming cost V 7 bases and J 6 bases, with 10 bases left between them. The germline V gene encodes CDR1 MNHEY and CDR2 SMNVEV (reference sequence). The CDR3 length is 12 residues. CDR3 loop: CASKQGSQPQHF. The CDR3 bases are TGTGCCAGCAAACAGGGCTCTCAGCCCCAGCATTTT.

The V gene is TRBV10-3, the J gene TRBJ2-7, with TRBD1 identical over 10 bases. V lost 8 bases, J lost 5 bases, and 12 bases stayed unmatched. This CDR3 region has 15 residues. Germline V CDR1 and CDR2: ENHRY, SYGVKD. The CDR3 protein is CAIAGTGTGVDEQYF. The DNA of the CDR3 is TGTGCCATCGCTGGGACCGGGACAGGGGTCGACGAGCAGTACTTC.

This clone was recorded a few times. The chain recombines TRBV28 with TRBJ2-1; D is possibly TRBD1 (6 bases). V was trimmed by 5 bases and J by 9 bases, leaving 20 bases between them. The CDR3 runs 15 residues. CDR1 and CDR2 from the germline V gene are MDHEN and SYDVKM. For the CDR3, the DNA is TGTGCCAGCAGTCCGACCTCCTTTACAGGGCGTGAGCAGTTCTTC. It is translated as CASSPTSFTGREQFF.

CDR3 sequence (DNA): TGTGCCAGTAGTGATAGCGGGGGGGCCTTGACAGAGACCCAGTACTTC. Translating gives CASSDSGGALTETQYF. The chain recombines TRBV19 with TRBJ2-5; 11 bases fit TRBD2. Germline assignment: CDR1 LNHDA and CDR2 SQIVND (reference sequence). CDR3 length: 16 amino acids. V gave up 5 bases and J gave up 4 bases; unmatched junction bases: 9.

The rearrangement joins TRBV7-9 to TRBJ2-5; 8 bases fit TRBD2. V lost 6 bases and J lost 4; bases outside the gene matches: 10. The germline CDR1 and CDR2 sequences are SEHNR and FQNEAQ (reference sequence). This CDR3 is built from 15 residues. CDR3 coding DNA: TGTGCCAGCAGTCCGCAAGCGGGAGCCAGAGAGACCCAGTACTTC. Its translation is CASSPQAGARETQYF.

The rearrangement links TRBV9 to TRBJ1-6, with 7 bases lining up with TRBD1. Germline V CDR1 and CDR2: SGDLS, YYNGEE. J lost 5 bases, V lost 2 bases, and 7 bases had no gene match. This CDR3 spans 16 amino acids. CDR3: CASSVTGDINNSPLHF. CDR3 sequence (DNA): TGTGCCAGCAGCGTCACAGGGGACATAAATAATTCACCCCTCCACTTT.

The chain is built from TRBV7-2 and TRBJ1-2; tentative D call: TRBD1 (6 bases). CDR1 SGHTA and CDR2 FQGNSA come from the germline V gene. Trimming removed 5 bases at V and 4 bases at J, with 14 bases between. The CDR3 totals 14 residues. Here the CDR3 reads CASSGQTGFYGYTF. In nucleotides, the CDR3 is TGTGCCAGCAGCGGACAAACAGGGTTCTATGGCTACACCTTC.

J is TRBJ2-3 and V is TRBV6-1; the match to TRBD2 covers 13 bases. The germline CDR1 and CDR2 sequences are MNHNS and SASEGT. The CDR3 spans 14 residues. J was trimmed by 4 bases and V by 6 bases; bases with no gene match: 1. Here the CDR3 reads CASRLAGGADTQYF. In nucleotides, the CDR3 is TGTGCCAGCAGACTAGCGGGAGGGGCAGATACGCAGTATTTT.

In its sample, this clone was seen once. This rearrangement joins TRBV5-1 to TRBJ1-2; the match to TRBD1 covers 9 bases. The CDR3 totals 14 residues. V shed 5 bases and J 4 bases; nucleotides not matched to a gene: 6. Germline V CDR1 and CDR2: SGHRS, YFSETQ. The CDR3 sequence is CASSPGTGSYGYTF. The CDR3 region has the DNA TGCGCCAGCAGTCCCGGGACAGGGTCCTATGGCTACACCTTC. Combining the CDR3 with reference TRBV5-1 and TRBJ1-2 gives the whole variable domain KAGVTQTPRYLIKTRGQQVTLSCSPISGHRSVSWYQQTPGQGLQFLFEYFSETQRNKGNFPGRFSGRQFSNSRSEMNVSTLELGDSALYLCASSPGTGSYGYTFGSGTRLTVV.

This clone was detected once. In nucleotides, the CDR3 is TGTGCCAGCAGTTTTCAGGGGGCCCGGCACACCGGGGAGCTGTTTTTT. Protein: CASSFQGARHTGELFF. This chain connects TRBV6-5 to TRBJ2-2, with 8 bases matching TRBD1. CDR1 is MNHEY and CDR2 is SVGAGI in the germline V gene. After removal of 4 bases from V and 3 bases from J, the junction contained 7 bases not matched to a gene. CDR3 size: 16 residues.

CDR3 in amino acids: CASSLLGLAGGPDTGELFF. The CDR3 bases are TGTGCCAGCAGCTTGTTGGGGCTAGCGGGAGGGCCGGACACCGGGGAGCTGTTTTTT. This chain uses TRBV5-6 with TRBJ2-2; 12 bases agree with TRBD2. Trimming took 1 base from V and 3 from J; bases not matched to a gene: 10. The CDR3 is 19 residues long. Germline CDR1 reads SGHDT; CDR2 reads YYEEEE.

The chain joins TRBV29-1 to TRBJ1-2; D unclear. The CDR3 sequence is 13 residues long. In germline, CDR1 is SQVTM, CDR2 ANQGSEA. V was cut by 5 bases and J by 0 bases, with 10 bases left in between. The CDR3 is CSVRTSANYGYTF. In DNA form, the CDR3 reads TGCAGCGTTCGAACTTCTGCTAACTATGGCTACACCTTC. Filled out from reference TRBV29-1 and TRBJ1-2, the complete variable domain reads SAVISQKPSRDICQRGTSLTIQCQVDSQVTMMFWYRQQPGQSLTLIATANQGSEATYESGFVIDKFPISRPNLTFSTLTVSNMSPEDSSIYLCSVRTSANYGYTFGSGTRLTVV.

The chain has TRBV30 and TRBJ1-1; TRBD1 might be the D (6 bases). Germline CDR1 reads GTSNPN; CDR2 reads SVGIG (reference sequence). The CDR3 has 17 amino acids. The V and J ends lost 2 bases and 6 bases respectively, with 25 bases between them. CDR3 sequence reads: CAWSRRVTGYLYAEAFF. Written as DNA, the CDR3 is TGTGCCTGGAGTCGCAGGGTAACAGGGTACCTATACGCTGAAGCTTTCTTT. Based on the CDR3 plus reference TRBV30 and TRBJ1-1, the full variable domain is SQTIHQWPATLVQPVGSPLSLECTVEGTSNPNLYWYRQAAGRGLQLLFYSVGIGQISSEVPQNLSASRPQDRQFILSSKKLLLSDSGFYLCAWSRRVTGYLYAEAFFGQGTRLTVV.

The CDR3 loop reads CASSLSTNEKLFF. The CDR3 DNA reads as TGTGCCAGCAGCTTAAGCACCAATGAAAAACTGTTTTTT. The chain carries TRBV5-4 and TRBJ1-4; D remains unclear. The CDR3 spans 13 residues. Between the trimmed V and J ends, which lost 2 bases and 5 bases, there was a span of 7 bases. Germline CDR1 is SGHNT and CDR2 is YYREEE (reference sequence).

The rearrangement uses TRBV6-6 and TRBJ2-7; D is perhaps TRBD2 (5 bases). Looked up from germline, CDR1 is MNHNY and CDR2 is SVGAGI (reference sequence). This CDR3 has 13 residues. V gave up 8 bases and J gave up 5 bases, with 16 bases separating them. DNA for the CDR3: TGTGCCAGCCTCTGGGTTGAGGGCCACGAGCAGTACTTC. This codes for CASLWVEGHEQYF.

The V and J genes are TRBV6-6 and TRBJ2-6; no clear D gene. The CDR3 is 13 amino acids. Trimming took 7 bases from V and 4 from J, leaving 8 bases between them. Germline V gene lookup returns CDR1 MNHNY and CDR2 SVGAGI (reference sequence). The CDR3 is CASTGAGANVLTF. DNA for the CDR3: TGTGCCAGCACAGGCGCGGGGGCCAACGTCCTGACTTTC.

This clone was observed once. CDR3 sequence (DNA): TGTGCCAGCAGTCCCTTAGCGGGCGATACGCAGTATTTT. It translates to CASSPLAGDTQYF. This chain links TRBV27 with TRBJ2-3; 7 bases line up with TRBD2. J was trimmed by 6 bases and V by 5 bases; bases with no gene match: 5. Germline loops: CDR1 MNHEY, CDR2 SMNVEV (reference sequence). CDR3 size: 13 residues.

V and J are TRBV5-1 and TRBJ1-4; D unresolved. The CDR3 sequence is 14 residues long. The germline gives CDR1 SGHRS, CDR2 YFSETQ. The germline V and J ends were trimmed by 5 bases and 5 bases, with 13 bases remaining between them. CDR3 bases: TGCGCCAGCAGGGACGGGAGGGCAAATGAAAAACTGTTTTTT. This codes for CASRDGRANEKLFF.

J is TRBJ2-1 and V is TRBV9; TRBD2 agrees at 10 bases. V was pared by 3 bases and J by 7 bases, with 13 bases of the junction left unmatched. This CDR3 comprises 17 residues. Per the germline V gene, CDR1 is SGDLS and CDR2 is YYNGEE. CDR3 sequence reads: CASSAVVWSGGENEQFF. The CDR3 nucleotides read TGTGCCAGCAGCGCCGTTGTTTGGAGCGGGGGGGAGAATGAGCAGTTCTTC.

This chain uses TRBV19 with TRBJ2-3; 10 nucleotides agree with TRBD2. The trim removed 0 bases at V and 6 bases at J, leaving 9 bases unmatched. Germline-derived CDR1 and CDR2 are LNHDA and SQIVND (reference sequence). The length of the CDR3 is 17 residues. For the CDR3, the DNA is TGTGCCAGTAGTATAGATTCGGCTAGCGGGAGCCTCGATACGCAGTATTTT. Translated: CASSIDSASGSLDTQYF.

J is TRBJ2-7 and V is TRBV15; maybe TRBD1 (6 bases). The CDR3 spans 15 residues. Trimming took 0 bases from V and 7 from J, leaving 16 bases between them. CDR1 and CDR2 (germline): LNHNV, YYDKDF (reference sequence). CDR3 DNA: TGTGCCACCAGCAGAGAGAGGGGGACCGGAGGAGAGCAGTACTTC. Its translation is CATSRERGTGGEQYF.

Concerning this clone itself: Other DNA sequences within the sample encode an identical CDR3. The J gene is TRBJ2-7, the V gene TRBV11-2; 10 nucleotides match TRBD1. The trim removed 1 base at V and 4 bases at J, leaving 1 base unmatched. Germline V CDR1 and CDR2: SGHAT, FQNNGV. This CDR3 region has 14 residues. CDR3 in amino acids: CASSLGQGAYEQYF. The CDR3 DNA is TGTGCCAGCAGCTTAGGACAGGGGGCTTACGAGCAGTACTTC.